Below, one TCR beta chain is given with its context. Its antigen specificity is not known. There are no base qualities to consult, and no much larger clone falls within one base. This sample stems from a study of T-cell reconstitution after alpha-beta-depleted transplantation in children (dated by TCRdb to about 2016). For the study in its entirety: Using TCR repertoire profiling, the study quantitatively followed how T-cell immune reconstitution unfolded in children after TCRalphabeta/CD19-depleted allogeneic hematopoietic cell transplantation. Paper-wide results and their limitations: In some patients, high TCRbeta diversity at day 60 was attributed to recipient T cells and intrathymic progenitors that had survived conditioning. Hyperexpanded clone frequencies declined over subsequent months; after one year, T-cell counts and TCRbeta diversity were mostly attributed to newly produced T cells. About two months after transplant, the apparently early recovery of alphabetaT-cell counts reportedly depended on just several hundred clones that had expanded rapidly and came from non-depleted graft cells.

A distance of 14 bases separates the germline ends of V and J, which lose 8 bases and 2 bases respectively. CDR1 and CDR2 are drawn from the germline V gene: WSHSY, SAAADI. Including the terminal cysteine and phenylalanine, the CDR3 comprises 14 residues. Only the CDR3 DNA stays, 42 bases, in frame from base 1. To prepare the library, PCR was applied. TCRdb shows the sequencer as Illumina HiSeq 2500. To normalize quantification of the TCRbeta repertoire, the TCR libraries were built with molecular barcoding that relied on unique molecular identifiers. Clones were called with MiXCR by TCRdb after fastp trimmed the public reads at Q25, and only in-frame beta chains were retained. CDR3 protein duplicates are merged, each entry listing the most common genes and DNA. This sample has fewer than 550,000 distinct CDR3 sequences in its table, and about an eighth of those were observed once. The biggest ten clones account for around 15% of the sample.

The meaning of the sample's treatment or condition label: allogeneic hematopoietic cell transplantation with graft depleted of TCRalphabeta T cells and CD19 B cells. The transplant recipients were children given TCRalphabeta/CD19-depleted allogeneic hematopoietic cell grafts. Recombination linked TRBV10-2 to TRBJ2-3, and the D gene may be TRBD2, 6 bases matching. The receptor's source is a female patient aged 2 to 10 who had a stem cell transplant for aplastic anemia, so the T cells may come from the graft donor. Sequencing was performed on PBMCs, mostly from graft donor cells, taken 180 days after TCRalphabeta/CD19-depleted stem cell transplant. The CDR3 reads CASERREYTDTQYF. Read as DNA, the sequence is TGCGCCAGCGAGCGGCGGGAATACACAGATACGCAGTATTTT.